The present entry profiles one TCR beta chain with its context. The V gene's germline CDR1 is SGHTA and CDR2 FQGNSA. The CDR3 loop spans 15 amino acids. The V gene end was trimmed by 6 bases and the J gene end by 4 bases; junction bases not matched to a gene: 7. This table comes from immunoSEQ multiplex PCR, and its TCRdb copy is limited to in-frame clones, with some not included. The table includes 250,000 or so clones, about 91% detected once. The sample comes from a study of blood T cell repertoires in COVID-19. The source of this sequence is a woman between 35 and 50 years old with acute COVID-19. The V gene is TRBV7-2, the J gene TRBJ2-1, with 9 bases that match TRBD2. The sequencing input was PBMCs or T cells enriched from blood (not recorded which). The CDR3 coding sequence is TGTGCCAGCAGGCTGGTGGCGGGAGGGTACAATGAGCAGTTCTTC. It codes for CASRLVAGGYNEQFF. The variable domain in full, completed from reference TRBV7-2 and TRBJ2-1, reads GAGVSQSPSNKVTEKGKDVELRCDPISGHTALYWYRQSLGQGLEFLIYFQGNSAPDKSGLPSDRFSAERTGGSVSTLTIQRTQQEDSAVYLCASRLVAGGYNEQFFGPGTRLTVL.